This T cell receptor (beta chain) was captured by sequencing in a study of regulatory T cells in long-lasting Graves disease. General study results and limits: Comparison showed that persistent patients shared more public clonotypes (about 3,000) than new patients (966).

This clonotype was seen at least ten times. The antigen is unknown. The sample's time point: newly diagnosed GD, antithyroid drugs for less than 3 months. Making the TCR library involved RNA that had been extracted from PBMCs. Germline values: CDR1 LGHDT, CDR2 YNNKEL (reference sequence). This CDR3 spans 11 amino acids. Deletions cut 1 base from V and 7 bases from J, with 4 bases between. For TCR beta, libraries came from iRepertoire HTBI primers and Arm-PCR of CDR3 regions. TCRdb ran MiXCR on the multiplex PCR reads and lists one entry per CDR3 protein. The sample holds fewer than 500,000 distinct CDR3 sequences, about a sixth seen once. These same data were also listed under a study on T cells in Graves' hyperthyroidism and ophthalmopathy. This second study notes: HTBI primers were employed in a first-round RT-PCR of the TCR CDR3.

The input for sequencing was peripheral blood mononuclear cells (PBMCs), taken at new diagnosis, from a patient treated with antithyroid drugs. V is TRBV3-1 and J is TRBJ1-2; D gene uncertain. The source is a man aged 40-49 years with Graves disease. As DNA, the CDR3 is TGTGCCAGCAGCCAAGGTGTTGGCTACACCTTC. It translates to CASSQGVGYTF.